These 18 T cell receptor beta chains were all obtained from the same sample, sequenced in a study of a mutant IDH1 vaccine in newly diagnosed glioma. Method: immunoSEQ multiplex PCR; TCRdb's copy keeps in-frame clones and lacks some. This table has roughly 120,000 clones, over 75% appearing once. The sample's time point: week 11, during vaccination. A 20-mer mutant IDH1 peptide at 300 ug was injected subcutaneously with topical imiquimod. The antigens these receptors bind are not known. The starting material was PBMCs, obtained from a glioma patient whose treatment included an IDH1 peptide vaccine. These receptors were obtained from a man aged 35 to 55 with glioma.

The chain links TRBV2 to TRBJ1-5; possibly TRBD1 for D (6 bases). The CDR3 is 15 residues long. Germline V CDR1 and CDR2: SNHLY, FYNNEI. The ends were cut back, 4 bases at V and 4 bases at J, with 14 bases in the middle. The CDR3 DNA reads TGTGCCAGCAGTGTTCGTGGACAGAAAAATCAGCCCCAGCATTTT. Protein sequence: CASSVRGQKNQPQHF.

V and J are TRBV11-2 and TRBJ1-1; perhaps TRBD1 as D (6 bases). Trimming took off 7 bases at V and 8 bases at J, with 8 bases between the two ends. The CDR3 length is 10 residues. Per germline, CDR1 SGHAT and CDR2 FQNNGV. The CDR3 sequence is CASIDREAFF. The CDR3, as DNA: TGTGCCAGCATCGACAGGGAAGCTTTCTTT.

CDR3 coding DNA: TGTGCCAGCTCACAACTACGCCGGGACTATGGCTACACCTTC. This encodes CASSQLRRDYGYTF. The V call is TRBV18, the J call TRBJ1-2; no clear D. CDR3 length: 14 amino acids. The germline CDR1 and CDR2 sequences are KGHSH and LQKENI. Trimming took 4 bases from V and 3 from J, leaving 12 bases between them.

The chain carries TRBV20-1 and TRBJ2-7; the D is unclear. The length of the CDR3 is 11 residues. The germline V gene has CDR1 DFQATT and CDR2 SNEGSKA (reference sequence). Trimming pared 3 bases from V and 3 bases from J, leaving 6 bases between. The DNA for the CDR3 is TGCAGTGCTAGCCCACTCTACGAGCAGTACTTC. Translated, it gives CSASPLYEQYF.

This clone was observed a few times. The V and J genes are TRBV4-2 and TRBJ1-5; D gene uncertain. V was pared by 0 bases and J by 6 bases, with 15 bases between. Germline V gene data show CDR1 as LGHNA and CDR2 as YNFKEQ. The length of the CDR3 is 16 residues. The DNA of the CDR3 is TGTGCCAGCAGCCAAGATTCTGAAGGGCTCCGTCAGCCCCAGCATTTT. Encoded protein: CASSQDSEGLRQPQHF.

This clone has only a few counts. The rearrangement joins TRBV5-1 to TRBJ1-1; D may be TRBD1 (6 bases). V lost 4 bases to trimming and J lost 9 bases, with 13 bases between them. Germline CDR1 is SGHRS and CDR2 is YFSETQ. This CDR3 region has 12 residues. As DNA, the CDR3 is TGCGCCAGCAGCCCCGGACAGCACCAAGCTTTCTTT. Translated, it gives CASSPGQHQAFF.

The CDR3, as DNA: TGTGCCTGGAGTGTGCGGGGCCGGGTGAGGAATGAGCAGTTCTTC. It codes for CAWSVRGRVRNEQFF. The rearrangement uses TRBV30 and TRBJ2-1; D possibly corresponds to TRBD2 (6 bases). Between the trimmed V and J ends, which lost 0 bases and 7 bases, there was a span of 16 bases. From germline, CDR1 is GTSNPN and CDR2 SVGIG (reference sequence). The CDR3 totals 15 residues.

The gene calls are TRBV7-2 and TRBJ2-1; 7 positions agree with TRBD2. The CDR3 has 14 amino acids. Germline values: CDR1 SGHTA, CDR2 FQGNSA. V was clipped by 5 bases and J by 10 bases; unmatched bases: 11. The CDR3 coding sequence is TGTGCCAGCAGCGCTAGGGGAGGGATCTCGGAGCAGTTCTTC. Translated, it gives CASSARGGISEQFF. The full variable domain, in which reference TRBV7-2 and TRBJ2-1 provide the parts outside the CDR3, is GAGVSQSPSNKVTEKGKDVELRCDPISGHTALYWYRQSLGQGLEFLIYFQGNSAPDKSGLPSDRFSAERTGGSVSTLTIQRTQQEDSAVYLCASSARGGISEQFFGPGTRLTVL.

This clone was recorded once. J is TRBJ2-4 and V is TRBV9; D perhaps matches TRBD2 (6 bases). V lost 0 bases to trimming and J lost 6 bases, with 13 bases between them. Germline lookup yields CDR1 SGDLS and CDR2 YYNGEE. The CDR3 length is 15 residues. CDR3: CASSVGTLGGNIQYF. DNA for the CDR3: TGTGCCAGCAGCGTAGGGACCTTGGGGGGAAACATTCAGTACTTC.

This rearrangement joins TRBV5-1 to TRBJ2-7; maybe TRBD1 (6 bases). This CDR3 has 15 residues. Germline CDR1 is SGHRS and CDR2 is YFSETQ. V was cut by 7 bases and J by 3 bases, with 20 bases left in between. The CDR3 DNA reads TGCGCCAGCCGCTATCTAGACGCGACAGGCTACGAGCAGTACTTC. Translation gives CASRYLDATGYEQYF.

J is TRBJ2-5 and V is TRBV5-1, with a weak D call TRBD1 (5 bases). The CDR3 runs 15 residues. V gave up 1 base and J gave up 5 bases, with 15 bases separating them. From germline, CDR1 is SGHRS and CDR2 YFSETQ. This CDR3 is CASSLWAGSDETQYF. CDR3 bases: TGCGCCAGCAGCTTGTGGGCAGGGTCTGATGAGACCCAGTACTTC.

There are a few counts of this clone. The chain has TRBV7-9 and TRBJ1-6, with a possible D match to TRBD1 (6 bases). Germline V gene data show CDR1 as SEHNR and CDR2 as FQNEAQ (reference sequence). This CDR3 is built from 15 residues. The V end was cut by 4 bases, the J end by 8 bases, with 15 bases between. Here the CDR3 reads CASSSPTGGDSPLHF. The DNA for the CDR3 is TGTGCCAGCAGCTCACCGACAGGCGGGGATTCACCCCTCCACTTT.

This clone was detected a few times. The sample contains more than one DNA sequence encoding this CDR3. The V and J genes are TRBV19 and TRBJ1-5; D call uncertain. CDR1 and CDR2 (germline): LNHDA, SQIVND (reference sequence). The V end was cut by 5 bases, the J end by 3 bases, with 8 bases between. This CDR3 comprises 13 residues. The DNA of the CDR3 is TGTGCCAGTAGTCGGACTAACAATCAGCCCCAGCATTTT. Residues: CASSRTNNQPQHF.

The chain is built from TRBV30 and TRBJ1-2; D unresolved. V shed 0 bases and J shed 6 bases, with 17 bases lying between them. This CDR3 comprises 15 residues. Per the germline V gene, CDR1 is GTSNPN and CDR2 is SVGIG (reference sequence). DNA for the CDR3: TGTGCCTGGAGTGTAGGAGGGTTGGGGAAACATGGCTACACCTTC. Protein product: CAWSVGGLGKHGYTF.

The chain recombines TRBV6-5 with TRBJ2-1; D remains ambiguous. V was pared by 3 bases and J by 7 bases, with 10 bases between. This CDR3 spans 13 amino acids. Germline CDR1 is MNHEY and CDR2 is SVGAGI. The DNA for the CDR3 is TGTGCCAGCAGTTATTACGGGTTAAATGAGCAGTTCTTC. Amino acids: CASSYYGLNEQFF.

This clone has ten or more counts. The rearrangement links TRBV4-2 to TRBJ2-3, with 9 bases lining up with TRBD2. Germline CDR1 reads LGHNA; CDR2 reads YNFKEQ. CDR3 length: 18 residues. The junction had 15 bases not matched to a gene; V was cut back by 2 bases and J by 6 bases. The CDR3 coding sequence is TGTGCCAGCAGCCAACTTCCGGCTGGCGGGAGGGCAGGGGATACGCAGTATTTT. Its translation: CASSQLPAGGRAGDTQYF.

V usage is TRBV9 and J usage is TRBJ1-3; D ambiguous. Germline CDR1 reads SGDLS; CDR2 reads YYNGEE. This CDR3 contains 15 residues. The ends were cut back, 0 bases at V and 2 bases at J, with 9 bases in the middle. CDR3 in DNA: TGTGCCAGCAGCGTAGTGGCAGCCACTGGAAACACCATATATTTT. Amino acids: CASSVVAATGNTIYF.

The chain's CDR3 is CASSGRDPGTQYF. CDR3 nucleotides: TGTGCCAGCAGCGGGCGCGACCCCGGGACCCAGTACTTC. The chain carries TRBV7-2 and TRBJ2-5, with no clear D. Germline CDR1 reads SGHTA; CDR2 reads FQGNSA. There are 13 residues in the CDR3. Trimming pared 5 bases from V and 7 bases from J, leaving 14 bases between. Full variable domain (remainder filled in from reference TRBV7-2 and TRBJ2-5): GAGVSQSPSNKVTEKGKDVELRCDPISGHTALYWYRQSLGQGLEFLIYFQGNSAPDKSGLPSDRFSAERTGGSVSTLTIQRTQQEDSAVYLCASSGRDPGTQYFGPGTRLLVL.